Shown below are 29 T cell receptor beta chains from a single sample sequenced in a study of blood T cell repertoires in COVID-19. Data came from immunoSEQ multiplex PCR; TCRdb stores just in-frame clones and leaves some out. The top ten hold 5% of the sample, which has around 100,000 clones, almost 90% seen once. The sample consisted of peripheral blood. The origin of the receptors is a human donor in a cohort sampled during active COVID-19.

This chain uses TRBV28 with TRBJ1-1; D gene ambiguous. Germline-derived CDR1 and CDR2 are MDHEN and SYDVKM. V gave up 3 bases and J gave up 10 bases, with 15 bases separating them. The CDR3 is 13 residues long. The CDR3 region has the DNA TGTGCCAGCAGTTTCGAGTCTCCTACTAGAGCTTTCTTT. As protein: CASSFESPTRAFF.

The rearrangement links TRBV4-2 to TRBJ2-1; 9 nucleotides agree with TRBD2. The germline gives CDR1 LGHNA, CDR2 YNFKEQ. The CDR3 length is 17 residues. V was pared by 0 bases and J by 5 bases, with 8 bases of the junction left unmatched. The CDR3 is CASSQDLGLAGHNEQFF. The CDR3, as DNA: TGTGCCAGCAGCCAAGATTTGGGCCTAGCGGGACACAATGAGCAGTTCTTC.

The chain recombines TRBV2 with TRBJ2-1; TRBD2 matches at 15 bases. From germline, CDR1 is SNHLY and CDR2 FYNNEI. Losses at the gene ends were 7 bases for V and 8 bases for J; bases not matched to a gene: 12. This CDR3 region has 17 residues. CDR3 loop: CASTRTSGRGYIDEQFF. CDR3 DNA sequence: TGTGCCAGCACTAGGACTAGCGGGAGGGGGTACATCGATGAGCAGTTCTTC.

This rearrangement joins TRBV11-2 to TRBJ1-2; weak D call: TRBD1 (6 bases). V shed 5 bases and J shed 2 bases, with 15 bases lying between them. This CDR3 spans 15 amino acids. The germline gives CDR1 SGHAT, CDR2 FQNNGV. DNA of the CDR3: TGTGCCAGCAGCCGAACTACGGACAGAAACTATGGCTACACCTTC. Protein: CASSRTTDRNYGYTF. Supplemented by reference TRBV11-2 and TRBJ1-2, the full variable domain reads EAGVAQSPRYKIIEKRQSVAFWCNPISGHATLYWYQQILGQGPKLLIQFQNNGVVDDSQLPKDRFSAERLKGVDSTLKIQPAKLEDSAVYLCASSRTTDRNYGYTFGSGTRLTVV.

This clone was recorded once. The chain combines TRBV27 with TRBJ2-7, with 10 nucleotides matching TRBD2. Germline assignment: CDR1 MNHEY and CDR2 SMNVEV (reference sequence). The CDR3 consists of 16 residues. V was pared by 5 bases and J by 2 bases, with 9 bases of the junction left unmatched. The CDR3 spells CASSTRTSGNPYEQYF. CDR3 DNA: TGTGCCAGCAGTACTCGAACTAGCGGGAACCCCTACGAGCAGTACTTC.

The CDR3 coding sequence is TGTGCCTGGAGTGTAGAGGAGACCCAGTACTTC. This codes for CAWSVEETQYF. The V and J genes are TRBV30 and TRBJ2-5; no firm D call. The V and J ends lost 0 bases and 5 bases respectively, with 4 bases between them. CDR1 and CDR2 (germline): GTSNPN, SVGIG (reference sequence). The CDR3 length is 11 residues.

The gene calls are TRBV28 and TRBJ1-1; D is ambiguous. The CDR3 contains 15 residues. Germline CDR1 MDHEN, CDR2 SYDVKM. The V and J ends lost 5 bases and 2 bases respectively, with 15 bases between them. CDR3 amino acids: CASSLPRARNTEAFF. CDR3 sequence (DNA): TGTGCCAGCAGTCTCCCTCGAGCACGTAACACTGAAGCTTTCTTT.

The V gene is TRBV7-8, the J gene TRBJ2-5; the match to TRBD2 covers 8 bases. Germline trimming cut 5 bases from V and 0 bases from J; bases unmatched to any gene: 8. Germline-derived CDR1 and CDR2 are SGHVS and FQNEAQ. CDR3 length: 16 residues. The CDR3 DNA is TGTGCCAGCAGCCGAAGCGGGAGTCGGTACCAAGAGACCCAGTACTTC. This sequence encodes CASSRSGSRYQETQYF.

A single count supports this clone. The CDR3 nucleotides are TGTGCCAGCAGTTGGAGCCGACAGGGAGGAAATCAGCCCCAGCATTTT. Protein product: CASSWSRQGGNQPQHF. V and J are TRBV28 and TRBJ1-5, with 7 bases matching TRBD1. CDR1 and CDR2 (germline): MDHEN, SYDVKM. This CDR3 contains 16 residues. V was pared by 4 bases and J by 4 bases, with 10 bases of the junction left unmatched.

CDR3 region: CASVREDYGYTF. CDR3 in DNA: TGTGCCAGCGTCAGGGAGGACTATGGCTACACCTTC. The V and J genes are TRBV19 and TRBJ1-2; D is perhaps TRBD1 (5 bases). CDR3 length: 12 amino acids. Germline V gene lookup returns CDR1 LNHDA and CDR2 SQIVND (reference sequence). With 9 bases removed from V and 3 bases from J, the gap between germline ends came to 11 bases.

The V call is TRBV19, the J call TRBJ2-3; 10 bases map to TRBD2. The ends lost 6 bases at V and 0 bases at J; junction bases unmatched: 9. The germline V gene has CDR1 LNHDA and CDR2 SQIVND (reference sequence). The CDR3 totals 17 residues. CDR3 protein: CASSMGLALVSTDTQYF. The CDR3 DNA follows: TGTGCCAGTAGCATGGGACTAGCGCTCGTAAGCACAGATACGCAGTATTTT. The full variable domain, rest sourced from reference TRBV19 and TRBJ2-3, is DGGITQSPKYLFRKEGQNVTLSCEQNLNHDAMYWYRQDPGQGLRLIYYSQIVNDFQKGDIAEGYSVSREKKESFPLTVTSAQKNPTAFYLCASSMGLALVSTDTQYFGPGTRLTVL.

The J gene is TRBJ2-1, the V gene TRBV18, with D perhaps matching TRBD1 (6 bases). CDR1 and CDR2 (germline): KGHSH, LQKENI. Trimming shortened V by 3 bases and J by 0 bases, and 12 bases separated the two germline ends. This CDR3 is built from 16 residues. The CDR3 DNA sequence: TGTGCCAGCTCACCCCGGTGGACAGTCTCCTACAATGAGCAGTTCTTC. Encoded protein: CASSPRWTVSYNEQFF.

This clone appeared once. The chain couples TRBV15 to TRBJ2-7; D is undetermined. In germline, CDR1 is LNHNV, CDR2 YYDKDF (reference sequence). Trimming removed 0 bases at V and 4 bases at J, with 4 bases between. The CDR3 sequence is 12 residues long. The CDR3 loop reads CATSRDRYEQYF. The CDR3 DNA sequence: TGTGCCACCAGCAGAGATCGGTACGAGCAGTACTTC.

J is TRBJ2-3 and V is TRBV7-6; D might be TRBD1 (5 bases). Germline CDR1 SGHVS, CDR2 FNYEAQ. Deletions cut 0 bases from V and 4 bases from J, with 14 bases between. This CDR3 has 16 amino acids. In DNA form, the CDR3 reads TGTGCCAGCAGCTTAGCGTTAGGGGTCGGAGCAGATACGCAGTATTTT. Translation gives CASSLALGVGADTQYF.

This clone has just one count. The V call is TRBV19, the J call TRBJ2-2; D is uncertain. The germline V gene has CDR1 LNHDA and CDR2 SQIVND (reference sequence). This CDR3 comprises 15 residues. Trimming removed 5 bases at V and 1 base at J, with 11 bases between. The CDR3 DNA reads TGTGCCAGTAGTCCCCGACTGGGGAACACCGGGGAGCTGTTTTTT. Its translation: CASSPRLGNTGELFF.

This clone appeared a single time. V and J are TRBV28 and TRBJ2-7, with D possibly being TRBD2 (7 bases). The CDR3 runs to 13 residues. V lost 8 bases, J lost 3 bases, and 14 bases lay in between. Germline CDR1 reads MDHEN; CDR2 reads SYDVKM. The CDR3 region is CASLGGPFYEQYF. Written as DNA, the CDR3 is TGTGCCAGCTTGGGGGGGCCCTTCTACGAGCAGTACTTC.

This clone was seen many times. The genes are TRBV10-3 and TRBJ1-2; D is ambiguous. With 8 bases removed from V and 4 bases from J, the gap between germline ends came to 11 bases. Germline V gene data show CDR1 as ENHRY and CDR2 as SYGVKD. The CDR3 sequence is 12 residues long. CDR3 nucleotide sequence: TGTGCCATCGCGAGCCAGGCCTATGGCTACACCTTC. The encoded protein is CAIASQAYGYTF.

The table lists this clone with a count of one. The DNA of the CDR3 is TGTGCCAGCAGAGCCCCGGGGGACGGACCCCTCCACTTT. As protein: CASRAPGDGPLHF. The chain carries TRBV25-1 and TRBJ1-6, with D possibly being TRBD1 (5 bases). The CDR3 totals 13 residues. Germline CDR1 and CDR2: MGHDK and SYGVNS. V lost 6 bases, J lost 12 bases, and 15 bases lay in between. Supplemented by reference TRBV25-1 and TRBJ1-6, the full variable domain reads EADIYQTPRYLVIGTGKKITLECSQTMGHDKMYWYQQDPGMELHLIHYSYGVNSTEKGDLSSESTVSRIRTEHFPLTLESARPSHTSQYLCASRAPGDGPLHFGNGTRLTVT.

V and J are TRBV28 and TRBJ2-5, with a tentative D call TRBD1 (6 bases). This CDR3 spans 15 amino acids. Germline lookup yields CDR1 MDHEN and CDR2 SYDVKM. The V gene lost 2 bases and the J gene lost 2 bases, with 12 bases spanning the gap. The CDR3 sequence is CASSLIETGQETQYF. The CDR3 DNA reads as TGTGCCAGCAGTTTAATAGAGACAGGACAAGAGACCCAGTACTTC.

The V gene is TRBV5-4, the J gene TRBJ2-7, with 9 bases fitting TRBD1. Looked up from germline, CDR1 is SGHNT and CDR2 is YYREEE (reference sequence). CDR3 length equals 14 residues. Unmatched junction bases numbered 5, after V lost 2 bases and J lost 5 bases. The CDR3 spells CASSFQQGAHEQYF. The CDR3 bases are TGTGCCAGCAGCTTTCAACAGGGGGCCCACGAGCAGTACTTC. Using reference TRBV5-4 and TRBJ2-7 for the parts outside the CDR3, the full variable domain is ETGVTQSPTHLIKTRGQQVTLRCSSQSGHNTVSWYQQALGQGPQFIFQYYREEENGRGNFPPRFSGLQFPNYSSELNVNALELDDSALYLCASSFQQGAHEQYFGPGTRLTVT.

The CDR3 DNA is TGTGCCAGTAGTATGCCGGGACAGGGAGGTTGGGGTAAAAACATTCAGTACTTC. This encodes CASSMPGQGGWGKNIQYF. This chain links TRBV19 with TRBJ2-4, with 9 bases identical to TRBD1. J gave up 4 bases and V 3 bases, and 13 bases lay outside the gene matches. In germline, CDR1 is LNHDA, CDR2 SQIVND (reference sequence). There are 18 residues in the CDR3.

CDR3 region: CASSLTEMYGYTF. CDR3 nucleotides: TGTGCCAGCAGTCTCACAGAGATGTATGGCTACACCTTC. The chain has TRBV12-3 or TRBV12-4 and TRBJ1-2; D is unclear. Trimming took 5 bases from V and 5 from J, leaving 12 bases between them. CDR3 length: 13 amino acids.

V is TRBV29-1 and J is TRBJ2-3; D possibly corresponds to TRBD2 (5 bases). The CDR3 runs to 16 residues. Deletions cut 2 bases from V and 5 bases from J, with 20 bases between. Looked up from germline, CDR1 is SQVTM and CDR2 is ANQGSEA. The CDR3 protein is CSVEFPGKQGLDTQYF. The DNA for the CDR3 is TGCAGCGTTGAATTCCCGGGGAAACAAGGTTTAGATACGCAGTATTTT.

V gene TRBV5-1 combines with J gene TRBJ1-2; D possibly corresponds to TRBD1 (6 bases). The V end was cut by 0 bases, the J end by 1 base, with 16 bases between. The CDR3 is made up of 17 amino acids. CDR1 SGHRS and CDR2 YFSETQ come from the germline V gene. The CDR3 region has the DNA TGCGCCAGCAGCTTGGGGGACATCCCGAGGGGTAACTATGGCTACACCTTC. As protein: CASSLGDIPRGNYGYTF.

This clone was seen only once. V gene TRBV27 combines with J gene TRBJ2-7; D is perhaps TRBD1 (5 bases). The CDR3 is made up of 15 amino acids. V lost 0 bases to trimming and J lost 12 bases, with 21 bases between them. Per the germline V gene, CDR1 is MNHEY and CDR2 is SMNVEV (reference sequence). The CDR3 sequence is CASSLSSPDTGASYF. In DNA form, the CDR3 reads TGTGCCAGCAGTTTATCGAGCCCTGATACTGGGGCGTCGTACTTC.

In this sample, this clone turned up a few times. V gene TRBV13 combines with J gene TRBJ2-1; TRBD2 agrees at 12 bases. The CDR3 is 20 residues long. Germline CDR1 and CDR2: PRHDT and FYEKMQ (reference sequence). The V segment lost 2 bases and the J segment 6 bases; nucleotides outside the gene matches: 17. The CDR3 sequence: CASSLYARASGREVVNEQFF. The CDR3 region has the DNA TGTGCCAGCAGCTTATATGCACGGGCTAGCGGGAGGGAGGTAGTCAATGAGCAGTTCTTC.

CDR3 amino acids: CATDRENYGYTF. In nucleotides, the CDR3 is TGTGCCACCGACCGGGAAAACTATGGCTACACCTTC. This chain links TRBV28 with TRBJ1-2, with D unresolved. Germline V CDR1 and CDR2: MDHEN, SYDVKM. Deletions cut 10 bases from V and 2 bases from J, with 11 bases between. The length of the CDR3 is 12 residues.

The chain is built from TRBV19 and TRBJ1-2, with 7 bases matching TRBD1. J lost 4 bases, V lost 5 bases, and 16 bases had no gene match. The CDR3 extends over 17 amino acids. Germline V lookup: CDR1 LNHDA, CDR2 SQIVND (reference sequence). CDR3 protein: CASSVLTGADPIYGYTF. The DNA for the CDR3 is TGTGCCAGTAGTGTTTTAACAGGGGCGGATCCTATCTATGGCTACACCTTC.

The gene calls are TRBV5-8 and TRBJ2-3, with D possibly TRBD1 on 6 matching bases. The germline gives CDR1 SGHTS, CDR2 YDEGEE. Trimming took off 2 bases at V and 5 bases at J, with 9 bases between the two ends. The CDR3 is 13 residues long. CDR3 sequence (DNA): TGTGCCAGCAGCTTCAGGGGCCGAGATACGCAGTATTTT. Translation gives CASSFRGRDTQYF.